Listed here are 27 T cell receptor beta chains from one sample, sequenced in a study of PD-L1 blockade in urothelial cancer. Time point given: peripheral blood 6 weeks after treatment start. This table comes from immunoSEQ multiplex PCR, and its TCRdb copy is limited to in-frame clones, with some not included. Of roughly 120,000 clones listed, 85% to 90% are singletons. The sample was PBMCs, taken around atezolizumab (anti-PD-L1) treatment. The receptors stem from a man in his fifties or sixties with urothelial cancer.

This chain connects TRBV2 to TRBJ2-7; D may be TRBD2 (6 bases). Germline V gene sequence: CDR1 SNHLY, CDR2 FYNNEI. This CDR3 comprises 15 residues. V was clipped by 8 bases and J by 5 bases, with 22 bases between them. DNA for the CDR3: TGTGCCAGCGCCTTAGCGGCAACGAGGGGCCACGAGCAGTACTTC. This encodes CASALAATRGHEQYF.

This CDR3 is CASSFLAGGPGGELFF. For the CDR3, the DNA is TGTGCCAGCAGCTTCCTAGCGGGGGGGCCGGGAGGGGAGCTGTTTTTT. The V gene is TRBV11-3, the J gene TRBJ2-2; 12 nucleotides align to TRBD2. Germline CDR1 and CDR2: SGHNT and YENEEA. V trimming: 3 bases; J trimming: 8 bases; junction bases outside the gene matches: 7. The CDR3 totals 16 residues.

The chain combines TRBV30 with TRBJ2-1; the match to TRBD2 covers 9 bases. The CDR3 loop spans 13 amino acids. The trim removed 3 bases at V and 5 bases at J, leaving 2 bases unmatched. The germline CDR1 and CDR2 sequences are GTSNPN and SVGIG (reference sequence). The CDR3 DNA reads TGTGCCTGGAGAGGCGGGAGGGACAATGAGCAGTTCTTC. Its protein product is CAWRGGRDNEQFF.

The V gene is TRBV2, the J gene TRBJ1-5; 10 nucleotides line up with TRBD1. The CDR3 is 15 amino acids. Per germline, CDR1 SNHLY and CDR2 FYNNEI. V lost 4 bases to trimming and J lost 7 bases; unmatched junction nucleotides: 7. CDR3: CASSGTGGGGQPQHF. The CDR3 bases are TGTGCCAGCAGTGGGACAGGGGGTGGAGGGCAGCCCCAGCATTTT.

V and J are TRBV11-2 and TRBJ2-1; a possible D gene is TRBD2 (5 bases). The CDR3 extends over 17 amino acids. Per germline, CDR1 SGHAT and CDR2 FQNNGV. The V end was cut by 5 bases, the J end by 3 bases, with 20 bases between. The CDR3 DNA reads TGTGCCAGCAGCCCGGGGATTATGATCTCTTACTACAATGAGCAGTTCTTC. Residues: CASSPGIMISYYNEQFF.

V gene TRBV28 combines with J gene TRBJ2-7; D perhaps matches TRBD1 (6 bases). The V end was cut by 4 bases, the J end by 2 bases, with 9 bases between. Germline CDR1 and CDR2: MDHEN and SYDVKM. This CDR3 spans 13 amino acids. The CDR3 nucleotides are TGTGCCAGCAGTTCAGGGGATCCCTACGAGCAGTACTTC. This sequence encodes CASSSGDPYEQYF.

V is TRBV29-1 and J is TRBJ2-5, with 7 bases identical to TRBD2. This CDR3 is built from 13 residues. V trimming: 6 bases; J trimming: 1 base; junction bases outside the gene matches: 5. Germline-derived CDR1 and CDR2 are SQVTM and ANQGSEA. DNA for the CDR3: TGCAGCGTCCCTCGGGGGGTCCAAGAGACCCAGTACTTC. Translating it yields CSVPRGVQETQYF.

The rearrangement links TRBV9 to TRBJ1-1, with a tentative D call TRBD1 (5 bases). Germline loops: CDR1 SGDLS, CDR2 YYNGEE. V was shortened by 3 bases and J by 2 bases, with 8 bases between the two germline ends. This CDR3 spans 13 amino acids. The CDR3 is CASSARVNTEAFF. The CDR3 DNA reads as TGTGCCAGCAGCGCCAGGGTTAACACTGAAGCTTTCTTT.

The rearrangement joins TRBV7-2 to TRBJ2-7; 11 nucleotides line up with TRBD2. The CDR3 has 15 residues. The trim removed 2 bases at V and 4 bases at J, leaving 4 bases unmatched. The germline CDR1 and CDR2 sequences are SGHTA and FQGNSA. The CDR3 DNA reads TGTGCCAGCAGCTTAAATAGCGGGGGGGCTTACGAGCAGTACTTC. Translation: CASSLNSGGAYEQYF. Looking up the rest from reference TRBV7-2 and TRBJ2-7 gives the full variable domain: GAGVSQSPSNKVTEKGKDVELRCDPISGHTALYWYRQSLGQGLEFLIYFQGNSAPDKSGLPSDRFSAERTGGSVSTLTIQRTQQEDSAVYLCASSLNSGGAYEQYFGPGTRLTVT.

The chain combines TRBV4-1 with TRBJ2-5; 10 nucleotides line up with TRBD2. The ends lost 6 bases at V and 5 bases at J; junction bases unmatched: 9. CDR3 size: 15 residues. CDR1 is MGHRA and CDR2 is YSYEKL in the germline V gene. CDR3 in DNA: TGCGCCAGCAGTCTAAGCGGGGGGGCTGCCGAGACCCAGTACTTC. Its protein product is CASSLSGGAAETQYF.

The rearrangement joins TRBV5-1 to TRBJ2-7, with D possibly TRBD1 on 6 matching bases. Per the germline V gene, CDR1 is SGHRS and CDR2 is YFSETQ. The CDR3 is 15 residues long. V was cut by 0 bases and J by 4 bases, with 14 bases left in between. CDR3 DNA sequence: TGCGCCAGCAGCTTGGTCAGGGGCGCGGTATACGAGCAGTACTTC. Its protein product is CASSLVRGAVYEQYF.

The chain has TRBV5-1 and TRBJ2-2, with 16 bases identical to TRBD2. The CDR3 is 18 amino acids. V lost 5 bases to trimming and J lost 5 bases; unmatched junction nucleotides: 9. CDR1 SGHRS and CDR2 YFSETQ come from the germline V gene. The CDR3 sequence is CASSSGLAGGPRTGELFF. The DNA for the CDR3 is TGCGCCAGCAGTTCGGGACTAGCGGGAGGGCCGAGAACCGGGGAGCTGTTTTTT.

This clone occurred once. The gene calls are TRBV6-6 and TRBJ1-2; no reliable D call. CDR1 and CDR2 (germline): MNHNY, SVGAGI (reference sequence). There are 15 residues in the CDR3. V was trimmed by 2 bases and J by 6 bases, leaving 16 bases between them. Written as DNA, the CDR3 is TGTGCCAGCAGTTACCCCCCCGAAACGGTCAATGGCTACACCTTC. This gives the protein CASSYPPETVNGYTF.

CDR3 region: CASSVGGGRAEAFF. The CDR3 DNA follows: TGTGCCAGCAGCGTAGGGGGGGGTCGCGCTGAAGCTTTCTTT. The chain links TRBV9 to TRBJ1-1; possibly TRBD1 for D (5 bases). The germline V gene has CDR1 SGDLS and CDR2 YYNGEE. Trimming shortened V by 0 bases and J by 6 bases, and 12 bases separated the two germline ends. CDR3 size: 14 residues.

This rearrangement joins TRBV7-9 to TRBJ2-4; 8 bases map to TRBD1. CDR3 size: 13 residues. V lost 1 base and J lost 11; bases outside the gene matches: 4. Germline values: CDR1 SEHNR, CDR2 FQNEAQ (reference sequence). CDR3 in amino acids: CASSLDRGAVQYF. In DNA, the CDR3 is TGTGCCAGCAGCTTAGACAGGGGGGCGGTTCAGTACTTC.

V and J are TRBV5-1 and TRBJ2-1; 7 nucleotides agree with TRBD2. This CDR3 region has 15 residues. Germline assignment: CDR1 SGHRS and CDR2 YFSETQ. V trimming: 1 base; J trimming: 7 bases; junction bases outside the gene matches: 8. The DNA for the CDR3 is TGCGCCAGCAGCTTGAGTGTGGGAGGGCCGAATGAGCAGTTCTTC. Its protein product is CASSLSVGGPNEQFF.

The chain recombines TRBV15 with TRBJ2-3, with D hard to call. V lost 0 bases, J lost 4 bases, and 5 bases lay in between. The germline gives CDR1 LNHNV, CDR2 YYDKDF (reference sequence). The CDR3 runs to 13 residues. This chain's CDR3 is CATSRDAADTQYF. CDR3 DNA: TGTGCCACCAGCAGAGATGCGGCAGATACGCAGTATTTT.

This clone has only one observation. The rearrangement joins TRBV4-1 to TRBJ1-2; D is unclear. Trimming pared 0 bases from V and 4 bases from J, leaving 9 bases between. Germline V CDR1 and CDR2: MGHRA, YSYEKL. CDR3 length equals 14 residues. CDR3 residues: CASSQDRRFYGYTF. For the CDR3, the DNA is TGCGCCAGCAGCCAAGATCGGCGGTTCTATGGCTACACCTTC.

V and J are TRBV7-3 and TRBJ2-3; the D is unclear. Between the trimmed V and J ends, which lost 5 bases and 4 bases, there was a span of 13 bases. This CDR3 contains 14 residues. Germline loops: CDR1 SGHTA, CDR2 FQGTGA. CDR3 nucleotide sequence: TGTGCCAGCAGCCCTTCTTCAGGTTCAGATACGCAGTATTTT. Amino acids: CASSPSSGSDTQYF.

This clone turned up a few times. This sequence joins TRBV7-8 and TRBJ2-2; D remains ambiguous. Trimming removed 5 bases at V and 1 base at J, with 11 bases between. Germline V lookup: CDR1 SGHVS, CDR2 FQNEAQ. The CDR3 runs to 15 residues. CDR3 DNA: TGTGCCAGCAGCCCCTGGGCAGGGAACACCGGGGAGCTGTTTTTT. Its protein product is CASSPWAGNTGELFF. Looking up the rest from reference TRBV7-8 and TRBJ2-2 gives the full variable domain: GAGVSQSPRYKVAKRGQDVALRCDPISGHVSLFWYQQALGQGPEFLTYFQNEAQLDKSGLPSDRFFAERPEGSVSTLKIQRTQQEDSAVYLCASSPWAGNTGELFFGEGSRLTVL.

The chain couples TRBV11-2 to TRBJ2-7; D is possibly TRBD1 (5 bases). CDR1 and CDR2 from the germline V gene are SGHAT and FQNNGV. The CDR3 extends over 13 amino acids. V lost 2 bases, J lost 7 bases, and 12 bases lay in between. The CDR3 loop reads CASSLSGAREQYF. In DNA form, the CDR3 reads TGTGCCAGCAGCTTAAGTGGGGCGCGGGAGCAGTACTTC.

The chain links TRBV5-1 to TRBJ2-6; TRBD1 aligns across 10 bases. Germline V gives CDR1 SGHRS, CDR2 YFSETQ. Unmatched junction bases numbered 1, after V lost 2 bases and J lost 2 bases. This CDR3 spans 16 amino acids. The CDR3 is CASSFGTGAGANVLTF. The CDR3 DNA reads as TGCGCCAGCAGCTTCGGGACAGGGGCTGGGGCCAACGTCCTGACTTTC. The whole variable domain, remainder taken from reference TRBV5-1 and TRBJ2-6, is KAGVTQTPRYLIKTRGQQVTLSCSPISGHRSVSWYQQTPGQGLQFLFEYFSETQRNKGNFPGRFSGRQFSNSRSEMNVSTLELGDSALYLCASSFGTGAGANVLTFGAGSRLTVL.

The rearrangement uses TRBV5-1 and TRBJ2-5, with 7 bases that match TRBD2. The CDR3 extends over 15 amino acids. The J segment lost 5 bases and the V segment lost 3 bases, leaving 10 bases of the junction unmatched. CDR1 is SGHRS and CDR2 is YFSETQ in the germline V gene. For the CDR3, the DNA is TGCGCCAGCAGCTCTATGAGCGGGGCGGGGGAGACCCAGTACTTC. As protein: CASSSMSGAGETQYF.

The V gene is TRBV13, the J gene TRBJ2-5; 9 nucleotides line up with TRBD2. The V gene end was trimmed by 2 bases and the J gene end by 5 bases; junction bases not matched to a gene: 12. This CDR3 region has 17 residues. The germline V gene encodes CDR1 PRHDT and CDR2 FYEKMQ (reference sequence). The CDR3 DNA is TGTGCCAGCAGCTTAATGATTAGCGGGAGTGAAGCGGAGACCCAGTACTTC. Translation gives CASSLMISGSEAETQYF.

The gene calls are TRBV11-3 and TRBJ2-1; TRBD2 matches at 8 bases. The CDR3 length is 13 residues. V gave up 9 bases and J gave up 7 bases; unmatched junction bases: 8. Germline assignment: CDR1 SGHNT and CDR2 YENEEA. CDR3 DNA: TGTGCCAGTTTTAGCGGGGTTTTGAATGAGCAGTTCTTC. It codes for CASFSGVLNEQFF.

J is TRBJ2-7 and V is TRBV27; 9 bases fit TRBD1. Germline V gene lookup returns CDR1 MNHEY and CDR2 SMNVEV (reference sequence). The J segment lost 4 bases and the V segment lost 8 bases, leaving 6 bases of the junction unmatched. The CDR3 has 13 amino acids. Here the CDR3 DNA reads TGTGCCAGCTCTATGACAGGGGGGTACGAGCAGTACTTC. Translating gives CASSMTGGYEQYF.

J is TRBJ2-6 and V is TRBV4-2; no definite D call. V lost 0 bases, J lost 0 bases, and 9 bases lay in between. The CDR3 consists of 17 residues. Germline CDR1 reads LGHNA; CDR2 reads YNFKEQ. In DNA form, the CDR3 reads TGTGCCAGCAGCCAAGATGTATACGGCTCTGGGGCCAACGTCCTGACTTTC. Translating gives CASSQDVYGSGANVLTF.